This record concerns one T cell receptor (beta chain) sequence. Donors were all healthy Caucasians. TCRdb redid the calling of the 5' RACE reads with MiXCR, one entry per CDR3 protein. The sample records 470,000 or so distinct CDR3 sequences, approximately 24% being singletons. This entry comes from a study of identical twins. Trimming took off 6 bases at V and 2 bases at J, with 8 bases between the two ends. The CDR3 is made up of 13 amino acids. Germline V gene data show CDR1 as SGHNT and CDR2 as YENEEA. A further study also used this sample, focusing on T cells expressing NK-cell markers.

Sequenced input: CD4+ T cells sorted from blood. This receptor was taken from a woman in her late teens or twenties in good health. V gene TRBV11-3 combines with J gene TRBJ1-3, with unresolved D. The CDR3 protein is CASSRTAGNTIYF. In DNA form, the CDR3 reads TGTGCCAGCAGTCGGACCGCTGGAAACACCATATATTTT.